These 20 T cell receptor beta chains were sequenced from one sample in a study of T cell repertoires in cytomegalovirus infection. TCRdb recomputed calls from the reads with MiXCR, one row per CDR3 protein. The sample shows over 450,000 distinct CDR3 sequences, 11% of them seen only once. The sample consisted of PBMCs. Source of these receptors: a human donor in good health (CMV status not recorded). Some clones in this sample may be carry-over from other donors' samples.

V and J are TRBV5-5 and TRBJ2-1; 9 bases match TRBD1. CDR1 and CDR2 (germline): SGHKS, YYEKEE (reference sequence). V lost 2 bases, J lost 12 bases, and 6 bases stayed unmatched. The CDR3 runs 13 residues. Written as DNA, the CDR3 is TGTGCCAGCAGCTTCCCGACAGGGGGGCCGCAGTTCTTC. This codes for CASSFPTGGPQFF.

V and J are TRBV3-1 and TRBJ2-4, with D maybe TRBD1 (6 bases). V shed 0 bases and J shed 11 bases, with 11 bases lying between them. This CDR3 is 13 amino acids long. CDR1 and CDR2 from the germline V gene are LGHDT and YNNKEL (reference sequence). CDR3 DNA sequence: TGTGCCAGCAGCCAAGAAGGGGGTAGCGTTCAGTACTTC. Its protein is CASSQEGGSVQYF.

This clonotype came up many times. The chain couples TRBV5-1 to TRBJ2-1; 8 bases align to TRBD2. There are 16 residues in the CDR3. CDR1 is SGHRS, CDR2 YFSETQ, per germline. With 4 bases clipped from V and 0 bases from J, the junction kept 6 bases outside the gene matches. The CDR3 DNA reads as TGCGCCAGCAGCCGTCTGGCGGGGGGCTCCTACAATGAGCAGTTCTTC. Its protein is CASSRLAGGSYNEQFF.

This clonotype showed up many times. The chain links TRBV20-1 to TRBJ1-2, with 9 bases identical to TRBD1. V shed 0 bases and J 7 bases; nucleotides not matched to a gene: 6. Germline CDR1 is DFQATT and CDR2 is SNEGSKA (reference sequence). The CDR3 has 14 amino acids. The CDR3 reads CSARDRDRVGGYTF. The CDR3, as DNA: TGCAGTGCTAGAGATAGGGACAGGGTGGGTGGCTACACCTTC.

This clonotype was seen at least ten times. This chain joins TRBV7-9 and TRBJ1-1, with D tentatively TRBD1 (6 bases). V lost 3 bases, J lost 8 bases, and 10 bases lay in between. Germline CDR1 reads SEHNR; CDR2 reads FQNEAQ (reference sequence). The CDR3 totals 12 residues. The DNA of the CDR3 is TGTGCCAGCAGCTTTGGGACACTAGAAGCTTTCTTT. This codes for CASSFGTLEAFF.

With regard to this clonotype: A much more abundant neighbour one base away suggests this may be a read error. V is TRBV20-1 and J is TRBJ2-3; D might be TRBD2 (7 bases). CDR1 is DFQATT and CDR2 is SNEGSKA in the germline V gene (reference sequence). This CDR3 comprises 13 residues. CDR3 residues: CSAARGARDTRYF. The CDR3 coding sequence is TGCAGTGCTGCACGGGGGGCCAGGGATACGCGGTATTTT.

The sample holds many counts of this clonotype. J is TRBJ2-2 and V is TRBV3-1, with D maybe TRBD2 (5 bases). V lost 4 bases to trimming and J lost 2 bases, with 11 bases between them. CDR3 length equals 15 residues. Germline CDR1 LGHDT, CDR2 YNNKEL (reference sequence). CDR3 coding DNA: TGTGCCAGCAGCCCCCCCGGGGTAAACACCGGGGAGCTGTTTTTT. Its protein is CASSPPGVNTGELFF.

This clonotype has a count of ten or more. This sequence joins TRBV30 and TRBJ1-1; D is undetermined. The CDR3 extends over 12 amino acids. The germline V gene has CDR1 GTSNPN and CDR2 SVGIG (reference sequence). Trimming removed 4 bases at V and 1 base at J, with 7 bases between. CDR3 in amino acids: CAWTRANTEAFF. Here the CDR3 DNA reads TGTGCCTGGACTAGGGCGAACACTGAAGCTTTCTTT.

This clonotype was recorded at least ten times. V and J are TRBV5-6 and TRBJ2-7; TRBD1 agrees at 9 bases. CDR1 SGHDT and CDR2 YYEEEE come from the germline V gene. With 4 bases clipped from V and 0 bases from J, the junction kept 8 bases outside the gene matches. The CDR3 consists of 16 residues. CDR3 region: CASSGGQGWPSYEQYF. The CDR3 DNA follows: TGTGCCAGCAGCGGGGGACAGGGCTGGCCCTCCTACGAGCAGTACTTC.

This clonotype was seen repeatedly, ten times or more. The chain uses TRBV20-1 and TRBJ1-6; 9 nucleotides line up with TRBD1. The germline gives CDR1 DFQATT, CDR2 SNEGSKA (reference sequence). The CDR3 has 13 residues. Trimming took 0 bases from V and 16 from J; bases not matched to a gene: 7. CDR3 loop: CSARDQQGAPLHF. CDR3 DNA sequence: TGCAGTGCTAGAGACCAACAGGGGGCGCCTCTCCACTTT.

Only a few counts were recorded for this clonotype. The chain employs TRBV15 and TRBJ2-3, with 7 bases fitting TRBD1. Germline lookup yields CDR1 LNHNV and CDR2 YYDKDF (reference sequence). The CDR3 is 17 amino acids. After removal of 4 bases from V and 0 bases from J, the junction contained 10 bases not matched to a gene. CDR3: CATSTPWDRTSTDTQYF. CDR3 coding DNA: TGTGCCACCAGCACCCCATGGGACAGAACTAGCACAGATACGCAGTATTTT.

This chain connects TRBV6-4 to TRBJ1-2; 7 bases are a match to TRBD1. The CDR3 covers 16 residues. Looked up from germline, CDR1 is MRHNA and CDR2 is SNTAGT. The trim removed 9 bases at V and 9 bases at J, leaving 22 bases unmatched. In nucleotides, the CDR3 is TGTGCCAGTAACTCCCACGGGACTCAACAGGGGTGGAGCTACACCTTC. It codes for CASNSHGTQQGWSYTF.

V usage is TRBV12-3 or TRBV12-4 and J usage is TRBJ1-1; 11 nucleotides agree with TRBD1. With V trimmed by 5 bases and J by 4 bases, 12 bases remained unmatched. This CDR3 is built from 17 residues. The CDR3 loop reads CASSGTGQGEGVTEAFF. CDR3 sequence (DNA): TGTGCCAGCAGTGGAACGGGACAGGGGGAAGGAGTCACTGAAGCTTTCTTT.

This clonotype appeared many times. V and J are TRBV11-2 and TRBJ1-4, with D maybe TRBD1 (5 bases). The CDR3 sequence is 17 residues long. Germline CDR1 reads SGHAT; CDR2 reads FQNNGV. Trimming took 5 bases from V and 3 from J, leaving 19 bases between them. CDR3 amino acids: CASSPYPRGPANEKLFF. The CDR3 DNA follows: TGTGCCAGCAGCCCTTATCCCCGGGGACCGGCTAATGAAAAACTGTTTTTT.

The V call is TRBV10-3, the J call TRBJ1-2; D unresolved. Trimming pared 2 bases from V and 4 bases from J, leaving 5 bases between. Germline CDR1 reads ENHRY; CDR2 reads SYGVKD. CDR3 length equals 12 residues. The CDR3 region has the DNA TGTGCCATCAGTGAGGAAGGCTATGGCTACACCTTC. Its translation is CAISEEGYGYTF.

This clonotype was seen repeatedly, ten times or more. The chain links TRBV24-1 to TRBJ2-5; D not resolved. CDR1 is KGHDR, CDR2 SFDVKD, per germline. This CDR3 has 12 amino acids. The V and J ends lost 1 base and 1 base respectively, with 0 bases between them. DNA for the CDR3: TGTGCCACCAGTGATTTCCAAGAGACCCAGTACTTC. As protein: CATSDFQETQYF.

This clonotype was detected ten times or more. This rearrangement joins TRBV12-3 or TRBV12-4 to TRBJ1-1; D uncertain. The CDR3 loop spans 14 amino acids. The V and J ends lost 3 bases and 2 bases respectively, with 10 bases between them. The CDR3 spells CASSFFQINTEAFF. CDR3 in DNA: TGTGCCAGCAGTTTCTTCCAGATAAACACTGAAGCTTTCTTT.

This clonotype was seen many times. The chain recombines TRBV30 with TRBJ1-2; D possibly corresponds to TRBD1 (6 bases). CDR1 GTSNPN and CDR2 SVGIG come from the germline V gene (reference sequence). The CDR3 runs 13 residues. V lost 4 bases and J lost 5, with 14 bases in between. CDR3 region: CAWKSDSPYGYTF. The CDR3 nucleotides read TGTGCCTGGAAGTCGGACAGCCCATATGGCTACACCTTC. Together with reference TRBV30 and TRBJ1-2, the CDR3 gives the full variable domain: SQTIHQWPATLVQPVGSPLSLECTVEGTSNPNLYWYRQAAGRGLQLLFYSVGIGQISSEVPQNLSASRPQDRQFILSSKKLLLSDSGFYLCAWKSDSPYGYTFGSGTRLTVV.

The genes are TRBV27 and TRBJ2-2, with D possibly matching TRBD2 (5 bases). Germline V CDR1 and CDR2: MNHEY, SMNVEV (reference sequence). Trimming pared 4 bases from V and 3 bases from J, leaving 12 bases between. There are 15 residues in the CDR3. CDR3: CASSSPEVYTGELFF. DNA of the CDR3: TGTGCCAGCAGTTCCCCGGAGGTCTACACCGGGGAGCTGTTTTTT.

This clonotype has a count of ten or more. The V call is TRBV27, the J call TRBJ2-6, with 10 positions matching TRBD1. The CDR3 is 17 amino acids. The germline V gene has CDR1 MNHEY and CDR2 SMNVEV (reference sequence). V gave up 9 bases and J gave up 4 bases; unmatched junction bases: 12. In nucleotides, the CDR3 is TGTGCCAGTGGGGACAGGGGATATTCTTCAGGGGCCAACGTCCTGACTTTC. This translates into CASGDRGYSSGANVLTF.